The 11 T cell receptor beta chains presented below share a single source sample, sequenced in a study of T cell repertoires in cytomegalovirus infection. One entry per CDR3 protein results from TCRdb running MiXCR on the reads. The sample gives around 530,000 distinct CDR3 sequences, about 15% of which show up once; about 24% is in the top ten. The sequenced material came from CD8+ T cells from PBMCs. The receptors here all came from a human donor in good health (CMV status not recorded). Some clones in this sample may be carry-over from other donors' samples.

This clonotype was detected many times. J is TRBJ1-6 and V is TRBV6-5, with D perhaps matching TRBD1 (5 bases). Looked up from germline, CDR1 is MNHEY and CDR2 is SVGAGI. V was shortened by 0 bases and J by 3 bases, with 9 bases between the two germline ends. The CDR3 consists of 16 residues. The CDR3 loop is CASSYSQGGYNSPLHF. In nucleotides, the CDR3 is TGTGCCAGCAGTTACTCTCAGGGAGGCTATAATTCACCCCTCCACTTT.

This clonotype was observed many times. The J gene is TRBJ2-1, the V gene TRBV7-9; 16 positions match TRBD2. Trimming took 11 bases from V and 8 from J; bases not matched to a gene: 12. Per the germline V gene, CDR1 is SEHNR and CDR2 is FQNEAQ (reference sequence). CDR3 length equals 16 residues. CDR3 in amino acids: CALSRGLAGGRHEQFF. The CDR3 nucleotides are TGTGCCCTCTCCCGGGGACTAGCGGGGGGGCGGCATGAGCAGTTCTTC. Drawing the rest from reference TRBV7-9 and TRBJ2-1, the complete variable domain is DTGVSQNPRHKITKRGQNVTFRCDPISEHNRLYWYRQTLGQGPEFLTYFQNEAQLEKSRLLSDRFSAERPKGSFSTLEIQRTEQGDSAMYLCALSRGLAGGRHEQFFGPGTRLTVL.

The J gene is TRBJ2-5, the V gene TRBV2, with 10 bases fitting TRBD1. This CDR3 has 15 amino acids. With V trimmed by 4 bases and J by 4 bases, 6 bases remained unmatched. CDR1 SNHLY and CDR2 FYNNEI come from the germline V gene. The CDR3 DNA reads as TGTGCCAGCAGTGTGGACAGGGGGATCGTAGAGACCCAGTACTTC. As protein: CASSVDRGIVETQYF.

V usage is TRBV2 and J usage is TRBJ2-1; 7 positions agree with TRBD1. Germline CDR1 SNHLY, CDR2 FYNNEI. The junction had 15 bases not matched to a gene; V was cut back by 11 bases and J by 5 bases. This CDR3 is 15 amino acids long. The CDR3 region has the DNA TGTGCCGGTGACAGGGACCCAACAAGAGACAATGAGCAGTTCTTC. Protein sequence: CAGDRDPTRDNEQFF.

The table lists this clonotype with many counts. The chain recombines TRBV2 with TRBJ2-3; weak D call: TRBD1 (6 bases). Germline assignment: CDR1 SNHLY and CDR2 FYNNEI. This CDR3 comprises 15 residues. V was shortened by 9 bases and J by 0 bases, with 16 bases between the two germline ends. The DNA of the CDR3 is TGTGCCAGAAACGAAGGGACAACTAGCACAGATACGCAGTATTTT. It yields the protein CARNEGTTSTDTQYF.

This clonotype was seen at least ten times. The chain joins TRBV7-9 to TRBJ1-1, with 7 bases aligning to TRBD1. The CDR3 spans 13 residues. V lost 1 base to trimming and J lost 8 bases; unmatched junction nucleotides: 4. Germline V gene sequence: CDR1 SEHNR, CDR2 FQNEAQ (reference sequence). For the CDR3, the DNA is TGTGCCAGCAGCTTAGTGGGGACAGAGGAAGCTTTCTTT. Amino acids: CASSLVGTEEAFF.

This sequence joins TRBV19 and TRBJ2-7, with TRBD2 identical over 13 bases. Losses at the gene ends were 10 bases for V and 3 bases for J; bases not matched to a gene: 6. Germline-derived CDR1 and CDR2 are LNHDA and SQIVND (reference sequence). This CDR3 has 14 residues. The CDR3 region has the DNA TGTGCCACCTCCGGACTAGCGGGAGACTACGAGCAGTACTTC. Translation gives CATSGLAGDYEQYF.

This chain uses TRBV19 with TRBJ1-1; the D gene is possibly TRBD1 (5 bases). Trimming pared 3 bases from V and 7 bases from J, leaving 9 bases between. The germline V gene has CDR1 LNHDA and CDR2 SQIVND (reference sequence). This CDR3 comprises 12 residues. The CDR3 DNA is TGTGCCAGTAGTATCAGACAGTTTGAAGCTTTCTTT. As protein: CASSIRQFEAFF.

The sample holds many counts of this clonotype. This sequence joins TRBV12-5 and TRBJ1-1, with a possible D match to TRBD1 (6 bases). Germline loops: CDR1 LGHNT, CDR2 FRNRAP. The CDR3 loop spans 13 amino acids. V dropped 9 bases and J dropped 3 bases, with 14 bases sitting between them. The CDR3 DNA follows: TGTGCTAGCCACAGGGTGGAGGACACTGAAGCTTTCTTT. This codes for CASHRVEDTEAFF.

This clonotype has at least ten counts. The genes are TRBV27 and TRBJ1-6; D is unclear. From germline, CDR1 is MNHEY and CDR2 SMNVEV (reference sequence). Trimming cost V 7 bases and J 4 bases, with 11 bases left between them. This CDR3 is 14 amino acids long. The CDR3 reads CASNSDGYNSPLHF. For the CDR3, the DNA is TGTGCCAGCAATTCTGACGGGTATAATTCACCCCTCCACTTT.

In its sample, this clonotype was seen many times. This chain links TRBV7-9 with TRBJ2-2; D is undetermined. The V gene's germline CDR1 is SEHNR and CDR2 FQNEAQ (reference sequence). This CDR3 has 10 residues. Trimming removed 6 bases at V and 10 bases at J, with 6 bases between. CDR3 amino acids: CASSQEELFF. CDR3 nucleotide sequence: TGTGCCAGCAGTCAAGAGGAGCTGTTTTTT.